Sequencing of this T cell receptor (beta chain) was carried out in a study of cytomegalovirus exposure and HLA in healthy donors. General study results and limits: A previous analysis found most TCR beta V segments productive roughly 90% or roughly 30% of the time.

Points on this clone: Antigen: not known.

The PCR used 60 Vbeta and 13 Jbeta primers. Sequenced by immunoSEQ multiplex PCR; TCRdb stores in-frame clones only, minus some. Its listing shows tens of thousands of clones. CDR3 size: 17 residues. J gave up 2 bases and V 1 base, and 4 bases lay outside the gene matches. The V gene's germline CDR1 is SEHNR and CDR2 FQNEAQ (reference sequence). This clonotype was sampled from a woman in her 30s in good health and CMV-seronegative. Sequencing used PBMCs. This chain joins TRBV7-9 and TRBJ1-4; 10 bases line up with TRBD1. The CDR3 DNA reads as TGTGCCAGCAGCTTAGGACAGGGGGCATCCACTAATGAAAAACTGTTTTTT. Translating gives CASSLGQGASTNEKLFF.